The 19 T cell receptor beta chains reported below all come from one sample, sequenced in a study of CD8 T cells in Susac syndrome. A quantity of roughly 0.5 to 1 ug RNA underwent reverse transcription using random hexamers. TCRdb independently ran MiXCR on the immunoSEQ multiplex PCR reads; one entry per CDR3 protein. The data hold under 200,000 distinct CDR3 sequences, with 90% to 96% observed a single time. The specimen was CD4+ T cells from PBMCs. The receptors were sampled from a human donor with Susac syndrome.

The rearrangement links TRBV28 to TRBJ2-3, with D possibly matching TRBD2 (6 bases). There are 14 residues in the CDR3. Germline loops: CDR1 MDHEN, CDR2 SYDVKM. V was pared by 3 bases and J by 6 bases, with 13 bases between. CDR3 protein: CASSLGREYDTQYF. The CDR3 DNA sequence: TGTGCCAGCAGTTTGGGTCGGGAGTATGATACGCAGTATTTT.

V gene TRBV27 combines with J gene TRBJ2-2; D is undetermined. This CDR3 region has 18 residues. Trimming pared 2 bases from V and 2 bases from J, leaving 18 bases between. Germline CDR1 MNHEY, CDR2 SMNVEV (reference sequence). CDR3 DNA sequence: TGTGCCAGCAGTTTAATGAGTTGGGCAGCCGCCAACACCGGGGAGCTGTTTTTT. As protein: CASSLMSWAAANTGELFF.

CDR3 in amino acids: CSVLDSYGYTF. The CDR3 nucleotides read TGCAGCGTTTTGGACAGCTATGGCTACACCTTC. This chain uses TRBV29-1 with TRBJ1-2, with D possibly TRBD1 on 6 matching bases. Germline V gene sequence: CDR1 SQVTM, CDR2 ANQGSEA. This CDR3 has 11 residues. Trimming removed 5 bases from V and 4 bases from J, with 8 bases in between. The full variable domain, completed using reference TRBV29-1 and TRBJ1-2, is SAVISQKPSRDICQRGTSLTIQCQVDSQVTMMFWYRQQPGQSLTLIATANQGSEATYESGFVIDKFPISRPNLTFSTLTVSNMSPEDSSIYLCSVLDSYGYTFGSGTRLTVV.

This clonotype was observed a single time. This chain joins TRBV29-1 and TRBJ1-2; no clear D gene. The CDR3 runs 11 residues. Germline V gene data show CDR1 as SQVTM and CDR2 as ANQGSEA. Between the trimmed V and J ends, which lost 4 bases and 0 bases, there was a span of 3 bases. The CDR3 nucleotides are TGCAGCGTTGTGGCTAACTATGGCTACACCTTC. Translated: CSVVANYGYTF.

The chain couples TRBV5-4 to TRBJ2-5, with D possibly TRBD1 on 6 matching bases. Looked up from germline, CDR1 is SGHNT and CDR2 is YYREEE (reference sequence). The CDR3 runs 14 residues. Trimming stripped 2 bases from V and 1 base from J, with 9 bases between. CDR3 coding DNA: TGTGCCAGCAGCTTAGTAGGGGGCCAAGAGACCCAGTACTTC. This translates into CASSLVGGQETQYF.

The sample holds one count of this clonotype. The chain uses TRBV18 and TRBJ2-3; 9 bases fit TRBD1. The CDR3 is made up of 15 amino acids. The V and J ends lost 3 bases and 5 bases, in that order; junction bases with no gene match: 6. Germline V gene lookup returns CDR1 KGHSH and CDR2 LQKENI. DNA for the CDR3: TGTGCCAGCTCACCGCCCGGGACAGGGCAAGATACGCAGTATTTT. Its translation: CASSPPGTGQDTQYF.

The chain recombines TRBV9 with TRBJ1-3; TRBD1 matches at 10 bases. Trimming cost V 4 bases and J 2 bases; bases outside gene matches: 6. Looked up from germline, CDR1 is SGDLS and CDR2 is YYNGEE. The CDR3 runs 16 residues. The CDR3 coding sequence is TGTGCCAGCAGCATTTCCGGGACAGGGGCTGGAAACACCATATATTTT. Amino acid sequence: CASSISGTGAGNTIYF.

This sequence joins TRBV7-2 and TRBJ2-3, with TRBD2 identical over 7 bases. Germline CDR1 SGHTA, CDR2 FQGNSA. The CDR3 consists of 14 residues. J was trimmed by 8 bases and V by 1 base; bases with no gene match: 6. CDR3 protein: CASSLEAGVVTQYF. In nucleotides, the CDR3 is TGTGCCAGCAGCTTAGAGGCGGGAGTTGTTACGCAGTATTTT.

The chain combines TRBV7-2 with TRBJ1-1; D gene uncertain. V was shortened by 1 base and J by 6 bases, with 9 bases between the two germline ends. The length of the CDR3 is 13 residues. Germline CDR1 and CDR2: SGHTA and FQGNSA. In DNA form, the CDR3 reads TGTGCCAGCAGCTTAGGTCTGGGAGCTGAAGCTTTCTTT. It specifies CASSLGLGAEAFF.

V usage is TRBV15 and J usage is TRBJ2-1, with 7 bases that match TRBD2. This CDR3 is 13 amino acids long. V was clipped by 4 bases and J by 4 bases; unmatched bases: 1. Germline lookup yields CDR1 LNHNV and CDR2 YYDKDF (reference sequence). The CDR3 DNA reads as TGTGCCACCAGCATACTAGCGTACAATGAGCAGTTCTTC. Its protein product is CATSILAYNEQFF.

The CDR3 loop is CASSNRVGEQFF. The CDR3 coding sequence is TGTGCCAGCAGTAACAGGGTAGGTGAGCAGTTCTTC. This chain connects TRBV7-2 to TRBJ2-1; D possibly corresponds to TRBD1 (6 bases). The CDR3 contains 12 residues. Trimming cost V 6 bases and J 9 bases, with 12 bases left between them. The germline gives CDR1 SGHTA, CDR2 FQGNSA.

The CDR3 loop is CATSKDEGRGDTQYF. CDR3 DNA sequence: TGTGCCACCAGCAAAGATGAGGGGAGGGGGGATACGCAGTATTTT. This chain uses TRBV15 with TRBJ2-3, with a possible D match to TRBD2 (7 bases). Trimming left V 4 bases short and J 6 bases short, with 17 bases between. CDR3 size: 15 residues. The V gene's germline CDR1 is LNHNV and CDR2 YYDKDF (reference sequence). The complete variable domain, with remaining parts taken from reference TRBV15 and TRBJ2-3, reads DAMVIQNPRYQVTQFGKPVTLSCSQTLNHNVMYWYQQKSSQAPKLLFHYYDKDFNNEADTPDNFQSRRPNTSFCFLDIRSPGLGDTAMYLCATSKDEGRGDTQYFGPGTRLTVL.

The V gene is TRBV6-2 or TRBV6-3, the J gene TRBJ2-3; no clear D gene. V lost 6 bases to trimming and J lost 2 bases, with 6 bases between them. The germline gives CDR1 MNHEY, CDR2 SVGEGT. This CDR3 is built from 12 residues. The CDR3 reads CASSIYTDTQYF. Written as DNA, the CDR3 is TGTGCCAGCAGCATTTACACAGATACGCAGTATTTT.

The chain uses TRBV5-1 and TRBJ1-1; 7 nucleotides align to TRBD1. The CDR3 extends over 12 amino acids. In germline, CDR1 is SGHRS, CDR2 YFSETQ. The V segment lost 0 bases and the J segment 8 bases; nucleotides outside the gene matches: 1. CDR3 region: CASSLATGEAFF. For the CDR3, the DNA is TGCGCCAGCAGCTTGGCGACAGGGGAAGCTTTCTTT.

This clonotype was observed a single time. The chain employs TRBV7-2 and TRBJ2-7; D might be TRBD1 (5 bases). The CDR3 consists of 14 residues. Germline CDR1 SGHTA, CDR2 FQGNSA. The V gene lost 1 base and the J gene lost 0 bases, with 7 bases spanning the gap. The CDR3 sequence: CASSLDRSSYEQYV. The DNA for the CDR3 is TGTGCCAGCAGCTTAGACAGGAGCTCCTACGAGCAGTACGTC.

About this clonotype: The junction does not match germline at one end; this may be a read error. The J gene is TRBJ2-2, the V gene TRBV30; 7 nucleotides agree with TRBD2. Germline V gives CDR1 GTSNPN, CDR2 SVGIG (reference sequence). This CDR3 comprises 13 residues. As DNA, the CDR3 is TGTGCCTGGAGTCTAGCGCCCAGCGGGGAGCTGCTTTTT. It codes for CAWSLAPSGELLF.

The chain links TRBV20-1 to TRBJ1-5, with D unresolved. The CDR3 totals 13 residues. V lost 5 bases, J lost 2 bases, and 10 bases lay in between. Germline V gene data show CDR1 as DFQATT and CDR2 as SNEGSKA (reference sequence). The CDR3 nucleotides read TGCAGTGCTCAGCCACCGCGCAATCAGCCCCAGCATTTT. Its translation: CSAQPPRNQPQHF.

The chain combines TRBV6-6 with TRBJ1-2; 7 nucleotides align to TRBD1. The CDR3 is made up of 13 amino acids. V shed 6 bases, J shed 6 bases, and the junction held 7 bases outside the gene matches. Germline V lookup: CDR1 MNHNY, CDR2 SVGAGI (reference sequence). The CDR3 sequence: CASRNRGTDGYTF. CDR3 coding DNA: TGTGCCAGCAGAAACAGGGGAACTGATGGCTACACCTTC.

CDR3 region: CASSPQGPGNTIYF. The CDR3 bases are TGCGCCAGCAGCCCACAGGGCCCTGGAAACACCATATATTTT. The J gene is TRBJ1-3, the V gene TRBV4-3, with D maybe TRBD1 (6 bases). Trimming stripped 4 bases from V and 2 bases from J, with 9 bases between. Germline assignment: CDR1 LGHNA and CDR2 YSLEER. The CDR3 totals 14 residues.